A single sample gave rise to the 21 T cell receptor beta chains below, sequenced in a study of T cell responses to AZD1222 COVID-19 vaccine. This table comes from immunoSEQ multiplex PCR, and its TCRdb copy is limited to in-frame clones, with some not included. The sample holds 190,000 or so clones; 91% are singletons and the top ten take 3% to 3.5%. The sequencing used peripheral blood, collected 28 days after the second AZD1222 dose. These receptor sequences come from an adult who received the AZD1222 COVID-19 vaccine.

This clone was counted a single time. The chain is built from TRBV27 and TRBJ1-2, with D possibly TRBD1 on 5 matching bases. V shed 6 bases and J shed 3 bases, with 14 bases lying between them. The CDR3 sequence is 14 residues long. Per germline, CDR1 MNHEY and CDR2 SMNVEV (reference sequence). The CDR3 reads CASSPSEGYYGYTF. Here the CDR3 DNA reads TGTGCCAGCAGCCCCTCAGAGGGGTACTATGGCTACACCTTC.

The chain couples TRBV2 to TRBJ2-7; weak D call: TRBD1 (6 bases). Germline CDR1 reads SNHLY; CDR2 reads FYNNEI. Trimming removed 6 bases at V and 0 bases at J, with 15 bases between. This CDR3 region has 15 residues. CDR3 in DNA: TGTGCCAGCAGCGCCGGGCAGGGGACCTCCTACGAGCAGTACTTC. Its translation is CASSAGQGTSYEQYF. Based on the CDR3 plus reference TRBV2 and TRBJ2-7, the full variable domain is EPEVTQTPSHQVTQMGQEVILRCVPISNHLYFYWYRQILGQKVEFLVSFYNNEISEKSEIFDDQFSVERPDGSNFTLKIRSTKLEDSAMYFCASSAGQGTSYEQYFGPGTRLTVT.

This chain connects TRBV7-9 to TRBJ1-6; possibly TRBD1 for D (6 bases). This CDR3 region has 16 residues. Per germline, CDR1 SEHNR and CDR2 FQNEAQ (reference sequence). Trimming stripped 5 bases from V and 5 bases from J, with 16 bases between. CDR3 loop: CASSPSGARDNSPLHF. The CDR3 nucleotides read TGTGCCAGCAGCCCGTCGGGGGCGCGTGATAATTCACCCCTCCACTTT.

J is TRBJ1-5 and V is TRBV4-3, with D unresolved. Trimming shortened V by 2 bases and J by 7 bases, and 18 bases separated the two germline ends. CDR1 and CDR2 (germline): LGHNA, YSLEER. This CDR3 spans 16 amino acids. CDR3 amino acids: CASSQMWADTDQPQHF. The CDR3 DNA is TGCGCCAGCAGCCAAATGTGGGCAGACACGGACCAGCCCCAGCATTTT.

The V and J genes are TRBV10-3 and TRBJ1-6, with TRBD1 as a possible D gene (6 bases). V shed 11 bases and J shed 9 bases, with 17 bases lying between them. This CDR3 has 13 residues. Germline-derived CDR1 and CDR2 are ENHRY and SYGVKD. As DNA, the CDR3 is TGTGCCGCTGACCAGGGGACGAGTTCACCCCTCCACTTT. Its translation: CAADQGTSSPLHF.

A single count supports this clone. The chain uses TRBV7-2 and TRBJ2-7; D not resolved. Germline CDR1 reads SGHTA; CDR2 reads FQGNSA. V was trimmed by 5 bases and J by 2 bases, leaving 13 bases between them. The CDR3 has 14 residues. In DNA form, the CDR3 reads TGTGCCAGCAGCCCCAACGGGCGAGCCTACGAGCAGTACTTC. This translates into CASSPNGRAYEQYF.

The V gene is TRBV5-1, the J gene TRBJ2-5, with 7 positions matching TRBD1. After removal of 0 bases from V and 4 bases from J, the junction contained 6 bases not matched to a gene. There are 15 residues in the CDR3. In germline, CDR1 is SGHRS, CDR2 YFSETQ. The CDR3 DNA reads TGCGCCAGCAGCTTGGAGGGGACAGTTCCAGAGACCCAGTACTTC. Its protein product is CASSLEGTVPETQYF.

J is TRBJ1-5 and V is TRBV2, with TRBD1 matching over 9 bases. V shed 5 bases and J 6 bases; nucleotides not matched to a gene: 5. Germline CDR1 and CDR2: SNHLY and FYNNEI. The CDR3 loop spans 14 amino acids. CDR3 sequence (DNA): TGTGCCAGCAGTCCCGACAGGGGGAGTCAGCCCCAGCATTTT. Protein sequence: CASSPDRGSQPQHF.

The chain links TRBV18 to TRBJ1-2, with 9 positions matching TRBD1. CDR3 size: 15 residues. The V gene end was trimmed by 4 bases and the J gene end by 4 bases; junction bases not matched to a gene: 7. CDR1 is KGHSH, CDR2 LQKENI, per germline. In DNA, the CDR3 is TGTGCCAGCTCACTACCGGGACAGGGAGGCTATGGCTACACCTTC. Protein sequence: CASSLPGQGGYGYTF.

V is TRBV4-3 and J is TRBJ2-6, with 12 bases that match TRBD1. With V trimmed by 2 bases and J by 4 bases, 6 bases remained unmatched. The germline V gene encodes CDR1 LGHNA and CDR2 YSLEER. The CDR3 contains 18 residues. CDR3 sequence reads: CASSQSGTGGGGANVLTF. The CDR3 coding sequence is TGCGCCAGCAGCCAATCCGGGACAGGGGGCGGAGGGGCCAACGTCCTGACTTTC.

This CDR3 reads CASSYPRGSGNTIYF. The CDR3 DNA reads TGTGCCAGCAGTTACCCGAGGGGATCTGGAAACACCATATATTTT. The chain uses TRBV6-2 or TRBV6-3 and TRBJ1-3, with a tentative D call TRBD1 (5 bases). The length of the CDR3 is 15 residues. The germline gives CDR1 MNHEY, CDR2 SVGEGT. Trimming removed 2 bases at V and 1 base at J, with 9 bases between.

The chain carries TRBV5-1 and TRBJ2-7; D is undetermined. The germline CDR1 and CDR2 sequences are SGHRS and YFSETQ. The CDR3 loop spans 11 amino acids. V lost 1 base, J lost 6 bases, and 5 bases lay in between. CDR3 bases: TGCGCCAGCAGCTTGACTTCCGAGCAGTACTTC. Translated, it gives CASSLTSEQYF.

The chain carries TRBV9 and TRBJ1-1, with TRBD1 matching over 8 bases. Germline assignment: CDR1 SGDLS and CDR2 YYNGEE. The CDR3 contains 16 residues. With 4 bases clipped from V and 4 bases from J, the junction kept 12 bases outside the gene matches. CDR3 DNA sequence: TGTGCCAGCAGCCCCCAGTCAGGGGGCGCGGGCACTGAAGCTTTCTTT. Translating gives CASSPQSGGAGTEAFF.

The rearrangement links TRBV3-1 (or the pseudogene TRBV3-2) to TRBJ2-1, with D hard to call. Germline CDR1 LGHDT, CDR2 YNNKEL (reference sequence). The CDR3 runs to 12 residues. Trimming left V 0 bases short and J 10 bases short, with 7 bases between. The CDR3 bases are TGTGCCAGCAGCCAAGATACCCGGGAGCAGTTCTTC. Protein product: CASSQDTREQFF.

This chain connects TRBV29-1 to TRBJ1-2; 7 bases are a match to TRBD1. V gave up 5 bases and J gave up 8 bases; unmatched junction bases: 5. CDR1 is SQVTM, CDR2 ANQGSEA, per germline. CDR3 length: 11 residues. CDR3 nucleotides: TGCAGCGTTTGGGACAGCGGAGGCTACACCTTC. Its translation is CSVWDSGGYTF.

This clone has ten or more counts. The chain recombines TRBV3-1 (or the pseudogene TRBV3-2) with TRBJ2-2, with 14 bases matching TRBD2. The CDR3 extends over 18 amino acids. Germline V gives CDR1 LGHDT, CDR2 YNNKEL (reference sequence). V shed 1 base and J 5 bases; nucleotides not matched to a gene: 6. DNA for the CDR3: TGTGCCAGCAGCCAAGGGACTAGCGGGAGGAGGAAGACCGGGGAGCTGTTTTTT. This encodes CASSQGTSGRRKTGELFF.

This clone was counted between two and nine times. For the CDR3, the DNA is TGCAGTGCTAGGGGGGACTATGGCTACACCTTC. Its translation is CSARGDYGYTF. This chain uses TRBV20-1 with TRBJ1-2; weak D call: TRBD1 (5 bases). The CDR3 runs 11 residues. Germline lookup yields CDR1 DFQATT and CDR2 SNEGSKA (reference sequence). V lost 3 bases to trimming and J lost 3 bases, with 5 bases between them.

This clone was observed a few times. The V gene is TRBV7-2, the J gene TRBJ1-3; D is undetermined. The CDR3 sequence is 14 residues long. Deletions cut 2 bases from V and 0 bases from J, with 5 bases between. From germline, CDR1 is SGHTA and CDR2 FQGNSA. For the CDR3, the DNA is TGTGCCAGCAGCTTACTTATCTCTGGAAACACCATATATTTT. Encoded protein: CASSLLISGNTIYF.

The CDR3 DNA is TGTGCCAGTAGGGGACACCCCGACGGGGAGCTGTTTTTT. Its protein product is CASRGHPDGELFF. The J gene is TRBJ2-2, the V gene TRBV19; a weak D match, TRBD1 (6 bases). V lost 6 bases and J lost 7, with 12 bases in between. CDR3 length equals 13 residues. Germline CDR1 and CDR2: LNHDA and SQIVND (reference sequence). Full variable domain (rest looked up from reference TRBV19 and TRBJ2-2): DGGITQSPKYLFRKEGQNVTLSCEQNLNHDAMYWYRQDPGQGLRLIYYSQIVNDFQKGDIAEGYSVSREKKESFPLTVTSAQKNPTAFYLCASRGHPDGELFFGEGSRLTVL.

This chain joins TRBV4-2 and TRBJ1-2, with D perhaps TRBD1 (5 bases). The ends were cut back, 0 bases at V and 8 bases at J, with 7 bases in the middle. Per the germline V gene, CDR1 is LGHNA and CDR2 is YNFKEQ. CDR3 length: 12 amino acids. In DNA form, the CDR3 reads TGTGCCAGCAGCCAAGACAAGGGGGGCTACACCTTC. Encoded protein: CASSQDKGGYTF.

The chain links TRBV30 to TRBJ2-4; the match to TRBD2 covers 11 bases. The junction had 15 bases not matched to a gene; V was cut back by 2 bases and J by 0 bases. The CDR3 extends over 20 amino acids. Germline V lookup: CDR1 GTSNPN, CDR2 SVGIG (reference sequence). The CDR3 loop reads CAWSFTPGLAGTLAKNIQYF. The CDR3 DNA follows: TGTGCCTGGAGTTTTACCCCAGGACTAGCGGGTACCCTAGCCAAAAACATTCAGTACTTC.